The 29 T cell receptor beta chains below were found in one sample sequenced in a study of blood T cell repertoires in COVID-19. TCRdb keeps only in-frame clones here, not all; method: immunoSEQ multiplex PCR. The sample yields about 240,000 clones, 82% seen once. Sequenced material: peripheral blood. These receptor sequences come from a woman aged 55-70 years with active or convalescent COVID-19.

The chain uses TRBV19 and TRBJ1-3, with D unresolved. The length of the CDR3 is 14 residues. Trimming shortened V by 7 bases and J by 0 bases, and 10 bases separated the two germline ends. Germline-derived CDR1 and CDR2 are LNHDA and SQIVND (reference sequence). CDR3 loop: CASTPRSSGNTIYF. The CDR3 bases are TGTGCCAGTACCCCCCGGAGCTCTGGAAACACCATATATTTT.

As to this clone: A much larger clonotype is one base distant, so this may be a read error. V is TRBV7-3 and J is TRBJ2-1, with TRBD1 matching 7 bases. The CDR3 has 13 residues. V shed 4 bases, J shed 4 bases, and the junction held 1 base outside the gene matches. Germline CDR1 SGHTA, CDR2 FQGTGA. CDR3 region: CASSSQGYNEQFF. DNA of the CDR3: TGTGCCAGCAGCTCACAGGGGTACAATGAGCAGTTCTTC.

This chain uses TRBV19 with TRBJ2-3; 8 bases match TRBD2. The J segment lost 2 bases and the V segment lost 6 bases, leaving 7 bases of the junction unmatched. Germline CDR1 is LNHDA and CDR2 is SQIVND (reference sequence). There are 15 residues in the CDR3. CDR3 region: CASSPGGRDTDTQYF. In DNA form, the CDR3 reads TGTGCCAGTAGCCCGGGGGGGAGGGACACAGATACGCAGTATTTT.

This clone was picked up one time. The chain joins TRBV7-2 to TRBJ2-5; TRBD2 matches at 9 bases. The CDR3 is 14 residues long. CDR1 is SGHTA, CDR2 FQGNSA, per germline. Trimming at V came to 5 bases and at J to 2 bases, leaving 3 bases not matched to a gene. Written as DNA, the CDR3 is TGTGCCAGCAGCAGCGGGGGGCCGCAAGAGACCCAGTACTTC. Its protein is CASSSGGPQETQYF.

The chain couples TRBV18 to TRBJ1-3, with 8 bases that match TRBD1. Trimming at V came to 1 base and at J to 8 bases, leaving 4 bases not matched to a gene. Germline loops: CDR1 KGHSH, CDR2 LQKENI. The CDR3 has 14 residues. CDR3 sequence (DNA): TGTGCCAGCTCACCACGAACAGGGGGAGACACCATATATTTT. It yields the protein CASSPRTGGDTIYF.

The chain carries TRBV6-4 and TRBJ1-2; TRBD1 matches at 8 bases. The CDR3 spans 15 residues. V shed 4 bases and J 2 bases; nucleotides not matched to a gene: 6. CDR1 is MRHNA, CDR2 SNTAGT, per germline. The CDR3 DNA follows: TGTGCCAGCAGTGTTTCCCAGGGGGCAAACTATGGCTACACCTTC. Its translation: CASSVSQGANYGYTF.

V gene TRBV10-3 combines with J gene TRBJ2-7; 8 nucleotides agree with TRBD1. This CDR3 has 11 amino acids. Germline V CDR1 and CDR2: ENHRY, SYGVKD. V dropped 10 bases and J dropped 6; count of bases not matched to a gene: 5. The CDR3 protein is CATLGQGEQYF. The CDR3, as DNA: TGTGCCACCCTAGGACAGGGCGAGCAGTACTTC.

CDR3 loop: CASSLAGANYGYTF. The DNA for the CDR3 is TGTGCCAGCAGCTTGGCCGGGGCTAACTATGGCTACACCTTC. The J gene is TRBJ1-2, the V gene TRBV5-6; D is uncertain. The germline V gene encodes CDR1 SGHDT and CDR2 YYEEEE. The CDR3 is made up of 14 amino acids. Trimming cost V 0 bases and J 0 bases, with 6 bases left between them. Using reference TRBV5-6 and TRBJ1-2 for the parts outside the CDR3, the full variable domain is DAGVTQSPTHLIKTRGQQVTLRCSPKSGHDTVSWYQQALGQGPQFIFQYYEEEERQRGNFPDRFSGHQFPNYSSELNVNALLLGDSALYLCASSLAGANYGYTFGSGTRLTVV.

The chain couples TRBV27 to TRBJ1-2, with 10 bases identical to TRBD1. Germline V gives CDR1 MNHEY, CDR2 SMNVEV (reference sequence). The CDR3 totals 16 residues. Losses at the gene ends were 6 bases for V and 2 bases for J; bases not matched to a gene: 9. The CDR3 coding sequence is TGTGCCAGCAGCCCATCCGGGACAGGGGCCAACTATGGCTACACCTTC. Its protein is CASSPSGTGANYGYTF.

The V call is TRBV5-1, the J call TRBJ1-3; 8 bases are a match to TRBD1. The ends lost 0 bases at V and 0 bases at J; junction bases unmatched: 11. CDR1 SGHRS and CDR2 YFSETQ come from the germline V gene. CDR3 length: 19 residues. The CDR3 DNA follows: TGCGCCAGCAGCTTGGGAGTCGGACAGGGAGGGGGCTCTGGAAACACCATATATTTT. Residues: CASSLGVGQGGGSGNTIYF.

The chain has TRBV10-3 and TRBJ1-2; 10 bases are shared with TRBD1. The CDR3 consists of 14 residues. V shed 0 bases, J shed 7 bases, and the junction held 2 bases outside the gene matches. Germline V gene lookup returns CDR1 ENHRY and CDR2 SYGVKD. CDR3 nucleotide sequence: TGTGCCATCAGTGAGTCGGACAGGGGGGGTGGCTACACCTTC. This gives the protein CAISESDRGGGYTF.

This clone was found once. This chain links TRBV18 with TRBJ2-5; D is uncertain. The CDR3 consists of 13 residues. Trimming removed 1 base at V and 2 bases at J, with 5 bases between. The V gene's germline CDR1 is KGHSH and CDR2 LQKENI. The CDR3 is CASSPLDQETQYF. CDR3 in DNA: TGTGCCAGCTCACCACTAGATCAAGAGACCCAGTACTTC.

The V call is TRBV19, the J call TRBJ2-6; TRBD1 agrees at 8 bases. Germline V gene data show CDR1 as LNHDA and CDR2 as SQIVND (reference sequence). CDR3 size: 18 residues. Losses at the gene ends were 0 bases for V and 0 bases for J; bases not matched to a gene: 4. In DNA form, the CDR3 reads TGTGCCAGTAGTATAGATGGACAGGGACTCTCTGGGGCCAACGTCCTGACTTTC. This gives the protein CASSIDGQGLSGANVLTF.

The chain carries TRBV28 and TRBJ1-2; no firm D call. Germline CDR1 MDHEN, CDR2 SYDVKM. The germline V and J ends were trimmed by 6 bases and 2 bases, with 16 bases remaining between them. The length of the CDR3 is 15 residues. The CDR3 DNA reads TGTGCCAGCAGCCCAACACCAGTTACAAACTATGGCTACACCTTC. It specifies CASSPTPVTNYGYTF.

The chain has TRBV7-2 and TRBJ2-1, with unresolved D. V lost 5 bases to trimming and J lost 1 base, with 6 bases between them. The CDR3 is made up of 13 amino acids. CDR1 is SGHTA, CDR2 FQGNSA, per germline. CDR3 protein: CASSPSSYNEQFF. CDR3 nucleotide sequence: TGTGCCAGCAGCCCCTCGTCCTACAATGAGCAGTTCTTC.

CDR3 DNA: TGTGCCAGCAGCTTGGGACAGGGGGGCAGCTATGGCTACACCTTC. Amino acid sequence: CASSLGQGGSYGYTF. V and J are TRBV7-9 and TRBJ1-2, with 11 bases matching TRBD1. The CDR3 is 15 residues long. Germline-derived CDR1 and CDR2 are SEHNR and FQNEAQ (reference sequence). Losses at the gene ends were 3 bases for V and 4 bases for J; bases not matched to a gene: 4.

CDR3 DNA: TGTGCCAGCAGCTTAGGGGTACTAGCCCAAGAGACCCAGTACTTC. Residues: CASSLGVLAQETQYF. V gene TRBV11-1 combines with J gene TRBJ2-5, with a tentative D call TRBD2 (6 bases). The V gene's germline CDR1 is SGHAT and CDR2 FQDESV (reference sequence). The V gene lost 1 base and the J gene lost 1 base, with 10 bases spanning the gap. The CDR3 sequence is 15 residues long.

The chain uses TRBV7-9 and TRBJ2-1, with 10 bases lining up with TRBD2. The CDR3 runs to 15 residues. V lost 6 bases and J lost 4; bases outside the gene matches: 6. From germline, CDR1 is SEHNR and CDR2 FQNEAQ (reference sequence). CDR3 protein: CASRQAGGLYNEQFF. The DNA for the CDR3 is TGTGCCAGCAGACAAGCGGGGGGGCTTTACAATGAGCAGTTCTTC.

The chain couples TRBV27 to TRBJ2-1; 8 positions agree with TRBD2. The trim removed 5 bases at V and 9 bases at J, leaving 12 bases unmatched. The germline gives CDR1 MNHEY, CDR2 SMNVEV (reference sequence). This CDR3 spans 15 amino acids. CDR3 region: CASSPAGAAGVEQFF. Here the CDR3 DNA reads TGTGCCAGCAGTCCAGCGGGGGCCGCGGGGGTTGAGCAGTTCTTC.

V is TRBV19 and J is TRBJ1-1, with a possible D match to TRBD1 (6 bases). The V gene's germline CDR1 is LNHDA and CDR2 SQIVND (reference sequence). The CDR3 has 11 amino acids. The V gene lost 9 bases and the J gene lost 10 bases, with 15 bases spanning the gap. The DNA of the CDR3 is TGTGCCAGCGGGGGGCTTCTAGGAGCTTTCTTT. The encoded protein is CASGGLLGAFF.

The rearrangement uses TRBV2 and TRBJ2-1, with TRBD1 matching 9 bases. This CDR3 spans 15 amino acids. The germline gives CDR1 SNHLY, CDR2 FYNNEI. With 4 bases clipped from V and 7 bases from J, the junction kept 8 bases outside the gene matches. CDR3 residues: CASSGQGVRVNEQFF. As DNA, the CDR3 is TGTGCCAGCAGTGGACAGGGGGTTAGGGTGAATGAGCAGTTCTTC.

The chain uses TRBV19 and TRBJ1-1; 11 bases align to TRBD1. Germline assignment: CDR1 LNHDA and CDR2 SQIVND (reference sequence). The V gene end was trimmed by 2 bases and the J gene end by 4 bases; junction bases not matched to a gene: 9. The CDR3 is made up of 17 amino acids. The CDR3 nucleotides read TGTGCCAGTAGTATATTGGGGACGGGACAGGGGGTCACTGAAGCTTTCTTT. This codes for CASSILGTGQGVTEAFF.

This clone was recorded a few times. The V gene is TRBV13, the J gene TRBJ1-5; 7 bases line up with TRBD1. The germline CDR1 and CDR2 sequences are PRHDT and FYEKMQ (reference sequence). Unmatched junction bases numbered 21, after V lost 7 bases and J lost 3 bases. The CDR3 loop spans 19 amino acids. CDR3 DNA: TGTGCCAGCACTCCGGCCCGGCAGGGGGGTCGAGTCTACAATCAGCCCCAGCATTTT. Its translation: CASTPARQGGRVYNQPQHF.

The chain joins TRBV27 to TRBJ1-1; 9 bases are shared with TRBD1. V lost 7 bases, J lost 7 bases, and 10 bases stayed unmatched. The CDR3 covers 14 residues. Germline values: CDR1 MNHEY, CDR2 SMNVEV (reference sequence). The CDR3 protein is CASTSGTGSREAFF. In nucleotides, the CDR3 is TGTGCCAGCACTTCCGGGACAGGGTCCCGTGAAGCTTTCTTT.

The V and J genes are TRBV11-2 and TRBJ2-3; unclear D gene. Between the trimmed V and J ends, which lost 5 bases and 7 bases, there was a span of 13 bases. The CDR3 extends over 13 amino acids. Germline values: CDR1 SGHAT, CDR2 FQNNGV. The CDR3 here is CASSPQTWHTQYF. CDR3 nucleotide sequence: TGTGCCAGCAGCCCCCAAACGTGGCATACGCAGTATTTT.

Only one count was recorded for this clone. The V call is TRBV11-2, the J call TRBJ1-1; a weak D match, TRBD1 (6 bases). Germline values: CDR1 SGHAT, CDR2 FQNNGV. The V end lost 4 bases, the J end lost 3 bases, and 18 bases lay between the germline ends. The CDR3 runs 16 residues. The CDR3 protein is CASSSGGALRYTEAFF. The CDR3 bases are TGTGCCAGCAGCTCGGGGGGGGCTCTTCGGTACACTGAAGCTTTCTTT.

The V and J genes are TRBV30 and TRBJ1-6; D is ambiguous. The CDR3 covers 14 residues. Germline values: CDR1 GTSNPN, CDR2 SVGIG (reference sequence). V was cut by 0 bases and J by 10 bases, with 13 bases left in between. The CDR3 DNA is TGTGCCTGGAGTGTACGGACTATAGGGTCACCCCTCCACTTT. Encoded protein: CAWSVRTIGSPLHF.

V and J are TRBV12-3 or TRBV12-4 and TRBJ2-7, with TRBD1 matching over 7 bases. Trimming took 5 bases from V and 7 from J; bases not matched to a gene: 8. The CDR3 covers 13 residues. CDR3 DNA: TGTGCCAGCAGTCCCCGCGACAGGGATGAGCAGTACTTC. It yields the protein CASSPRDRDEQYF.

The rearrangement joins TRBV5-1 to TRBJ1-6; 9 nucleotides align to TRBD1. Germline V CDR1 and CDR2: SGHRS, YFSETQ. The CDR3 sequence is 16 residues long. Unmatched junction bases numbered 4, after V lost 0 bases and J lost 6 bases. The CDR3 DNA sequence: TGCGCCAGCAGCTTGGGTCTGGACAGGGGTAATTCACCCCTCCACTTT. It translates to CASSLGLDRGNSPLHF.